This T cell receptor beta chain was recovered during a study of blood T cells in healthy people across ages. Sample-barcoded 5' priming and a J-beta primer mix drove a second PCR of 7 to 11 cycles. MiXCR was run by TCRdb on the 5' RACE reads, yielding one entry per CDR3 protein. The sample lists under 700,000 distinct CDR3 sequences; less than 25% were seen once. Concerning this clonotype: At one end, the junction sequence differs from germline, possibly due to a read error.

Germline-derived CDR1 and CDR2 are SGHRS and YFSETQ. The CDR3 has 15 residues. These same records also appear under a second study, on T cells of mothers and their children.

The sequenced material came from blood. The V call is TRBV5-1, the J call TRBJ2-7; TRBD1 agrees at 7 bases. This clonotype was obtained from a boy between 10 and 17 years old in good health. Written as DNA, the CDR3 is TGCGCCAGCAGCTTGGAGGCAGGGGGTACCTACGAGCACTACTTC. Translated, it gives CASSLEAGGTYEHYF. The full variable domain, completed using reference TRBV5-1 and TRBJ2-7, is KAGVTQTPRYLIKTRGQQVTLSCSPISGHRSVSWYQQTPGQGLQFLFEYFSETQRNKGNFPGRFSGRQFSNSRSEMNVSTLELGDSALYLCASSLEAGGTYEHYFGPGTRLTVT.